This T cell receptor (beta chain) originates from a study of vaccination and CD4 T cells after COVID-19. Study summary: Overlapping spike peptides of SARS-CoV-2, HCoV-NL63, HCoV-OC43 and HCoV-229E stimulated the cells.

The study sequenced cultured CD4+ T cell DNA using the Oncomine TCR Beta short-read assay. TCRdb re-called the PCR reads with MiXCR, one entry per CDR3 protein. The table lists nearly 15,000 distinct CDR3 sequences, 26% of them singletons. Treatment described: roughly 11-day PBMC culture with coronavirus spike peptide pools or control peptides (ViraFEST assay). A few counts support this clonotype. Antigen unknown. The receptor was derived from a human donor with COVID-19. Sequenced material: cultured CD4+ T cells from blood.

CDR3 protein: CASSPLFTGSYGYTF. The DNA for the CDR3 is TGTGCCAGCAGCCCGCTCTTTACAGGGTCCTATGGCTACACCTTC. The chain employs TRBV7-6 and TRBJ1-2; D possibly corresponds to TRBD1 (6 bases). CDR1 is SGHVS and CDR2 is FNYEAQ in the germline V gene. The CDR3 is 15 amino acids. The germline V and J ends were trimmed by 5 bases and 4 bases, with 17 bases remaining between them. Full variable domain (missing parts from reference TRBV7-6 and TRBJ1-2): GAGVSQSPRYKVTKRGQDVALRCDPISGHVSLYWYRQALGQGPEFLTYFNYEAQQDKSGLPNDRFSAERPEGSISTLTIQRTEQRDSAMYRCASSPLFTGSYGYTFGSGTRLTVV.